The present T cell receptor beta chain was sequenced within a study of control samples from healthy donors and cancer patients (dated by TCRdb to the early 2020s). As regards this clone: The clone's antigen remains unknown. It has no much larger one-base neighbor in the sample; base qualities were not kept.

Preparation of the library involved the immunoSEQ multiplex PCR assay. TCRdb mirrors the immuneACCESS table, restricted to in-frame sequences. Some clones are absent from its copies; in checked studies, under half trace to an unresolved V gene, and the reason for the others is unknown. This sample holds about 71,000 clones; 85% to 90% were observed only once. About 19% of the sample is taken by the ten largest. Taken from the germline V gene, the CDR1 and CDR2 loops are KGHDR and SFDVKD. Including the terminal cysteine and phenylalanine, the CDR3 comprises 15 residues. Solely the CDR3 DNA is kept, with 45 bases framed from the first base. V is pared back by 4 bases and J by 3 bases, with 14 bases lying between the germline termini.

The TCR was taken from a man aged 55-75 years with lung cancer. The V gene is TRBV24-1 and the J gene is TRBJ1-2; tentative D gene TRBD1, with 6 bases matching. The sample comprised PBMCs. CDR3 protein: CATSDPWTEDYGYTF. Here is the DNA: TGTGCCACCAGTGACCCCTGGACAGAAGACTATGGCTACACCTTC.